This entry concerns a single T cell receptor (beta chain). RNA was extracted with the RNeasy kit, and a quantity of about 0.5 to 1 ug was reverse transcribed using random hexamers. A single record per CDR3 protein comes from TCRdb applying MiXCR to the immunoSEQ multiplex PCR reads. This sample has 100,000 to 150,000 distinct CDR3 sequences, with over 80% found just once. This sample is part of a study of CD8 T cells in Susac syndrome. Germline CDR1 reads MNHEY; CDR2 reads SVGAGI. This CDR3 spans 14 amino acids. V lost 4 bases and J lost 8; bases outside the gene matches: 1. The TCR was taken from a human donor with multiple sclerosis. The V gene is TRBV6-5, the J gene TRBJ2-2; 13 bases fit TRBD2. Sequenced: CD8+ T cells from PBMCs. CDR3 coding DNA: TGTGCCAGCAGTTGGACTAGCGGGAGTGGGGAGCTGTTTTTT. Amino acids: CASSWTSGSGELFF.